This T cell receptor (beta chain) was identified during a study of shared clonotypes between healthy human individuals (dated by TCRdb to 2018 to 2020). General notes on the study: The cohort included three men and a couple of women between 18 and 49 years of age. For each donor, three plates each were used for CD4 naive and CD4 memory, two plates were used for CD8 naive, and one plate was used for CD8 memory. The study deeply sequenced blood TCR repertoires of five healthy adults to estimate repertoire size and the extent of clonotype sharing between individuals. Libraries were prepared and TCR repertoires were sequenced by different laboratories using diverse techniques, in order to increase sequencing depth and limit assay-specific biases. Per donor, leukapheresis produced somewhere between about 0.9 and 9.5 billion PBMCs.

Findings and caveats that apply to the study as a whole: Incomplete sequencing was indicated by rarefaction of sorted-subset datasets, despite the large sequencing depth. Based on pairwise subsampling, the degree of clonotype sharing among donors was expected to be affected by sequencing depth. Because the study included a small number of donors, the genetic and exposure-history diversity represented was limited. Sampling was restricted to blood, and TCR repertoires in tissues likely differ from the TCR repertoires found in blood. Naive subsets generally had larger estimated clonotype richness than memory subsets. When a few donors were compared, the shared fraction of clonotypes was approximately 5% for naive CD4, 3.5% to 4% for naive CD8, roughly 2.3% for memory CD4, and less than 0.45% for memory CD8. Higher generation probabilities were observed for clonotypes shared by all four sorted-subset donors than for non-shared clonotypes.

As to this clone: Its antigen specificity is not known. No quality values exist for individual bases; no much larger clone is one base distant.

TCR CDR3 regions were amplified from genomic DNA by multiplex PCR using the deep immunoSEQ assay. Genomic DNA extracted from each cell subset was distributed evenly over all wells of several immunoSEQ 96-well plates, and each plate served as one replicate. For sorted subsets, roughly 200 ng genomic DNA, equal to tens of thousands of T cell genomes, was loaded into each replicate PCR. Purified libraries were quantified with a Qubit 3.0 fluorometer, sized on a Bioanalyzer 2100, and re-quantified with the KAPA Library Quantification kit. Every immunoSEQ 96-well plate was sequenced on a dedicated single-read 150-cycle Illumina NextSeq 550 flow cell. The paper's data handling went like this. Because the immunoSEQ output held only junctional sequences and lacked quality scores, the filtering could not match the filtering applied to full-length reads. Sequences were annotated with PyIR, a Python wrapper for IgBLAST v1.9, and V/J genes and CDR3 were assigned using IMGT germline references. Reads were removed for weak V/J assignments (E-value above 1e-6), missing CDR3, stop codons, out-of-frame junctions, or ambiguous translated residues. V3J clonotypes were defined as sequences sharing an identical inferred V gene, J gene, and CDR3 amino acid sequence. To compute the percentage overlap between repertoires, the number of shared unique clonotypes was divided by the size of the smaller repertoire. Three approaches were used to assess repertoire richness: RTK rarefaction, the Chao1 estimator, and Recon v2.1 estimates of unobserved clonotypes. Generation probabilities were computed with OLGA for all TCRbeta clonotypes obtained by the gDNA method from several donors. TCRdb's version of the immuneACCESS table is confined to in-frame rearrangements and falls short of the full clone set. An unresolved V gene accounts for under half of the shortfall where checked; the remainder is of unknown origin. Clone size and V and J calls were adopted from that table, with D and trimming inferred from the DNA. The sample contains 2 million to 2.5 million clones, over 85% of them found a single time. The ten largest clones take up around 0.4% of the sample.

From the cysteine up to the phenylalanine, the CDR3 has a length of 15 residues. Only the CDR3 region is kept as DNA, spanning 45 bases read in frame from base 1. CDR1 is given as SNHLY and CDR2 as FYNNEI, both from the germline V gene. V is shortened by 4 bases, J by 5 bases, and the region joining them spans 16 bases. Donors were healthy HIV-negative adults with no recently reported acute infections or vaccinations. All donors were Caucasian adults living in Nashville, Tennessee, USA. CD4+ T cells were enriched through magnetic negative selection, after which naive cells were positively selected on CD45RA and the remaining negative fraction served as the memory subset. Blood was obtained by leukapheresis, after which PBMCs were separated by Ficoll-Histopaque density gradient centrifugation and cryopreserved in liquid nitrogen vapor phase. Analytical flow cytometry was used to check the purity and quantity of each magnetically sorted T cell population. Genomic DNA was isolated from every sorted fraction and measured by UV absorbance on a Nanodrop 2000c.

The source is a man between 18 and 29 years old in good health. Some clones in this sample may be carry-over from other donors' samples. The chain joins TRBV2 to TRBJ2-3; TRBD1 is a weak D gene call, 6 bases matching. Sequencing was carried out using naive CD4+ T cells from PBMCs. The cell subset or site label of this sample denotes: CD45RA+ positively selected. The CDR3 corresponds to CASSAYQGFGDTQYF. In nucleotides, the sequence is TGTGCCAGCAGTGCATATCAGGGGTTTGGAGATACGCAGTATTTT.